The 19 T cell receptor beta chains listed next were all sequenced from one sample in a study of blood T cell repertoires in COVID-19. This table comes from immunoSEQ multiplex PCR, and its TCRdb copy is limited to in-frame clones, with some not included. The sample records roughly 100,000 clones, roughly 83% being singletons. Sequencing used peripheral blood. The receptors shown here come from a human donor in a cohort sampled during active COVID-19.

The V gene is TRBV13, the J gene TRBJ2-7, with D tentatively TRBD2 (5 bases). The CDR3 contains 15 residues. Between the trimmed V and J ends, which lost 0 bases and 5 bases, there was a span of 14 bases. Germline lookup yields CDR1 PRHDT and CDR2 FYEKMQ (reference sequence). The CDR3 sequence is CASSLGLGLADEQYF. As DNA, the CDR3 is TGTGCCAGCAGCTTAGGCCTAGGGCTAGCCGACGAGCAGTACTTC. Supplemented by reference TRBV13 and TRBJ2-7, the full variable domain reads AAGVIQSPRHLIKEKRETATLKCYPIPRHDTVYWYQQGPGQDPQFLISFYEKMQSDKGSIPDRFSAQQFSDYHSELNMSSLELGDSALYFCASSLGLGLADEQYFGPGTRLTVT.

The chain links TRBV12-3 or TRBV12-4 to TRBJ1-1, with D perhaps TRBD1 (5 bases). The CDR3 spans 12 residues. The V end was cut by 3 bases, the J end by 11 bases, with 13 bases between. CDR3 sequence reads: CASSFPGSQAFF. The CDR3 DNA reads TGTGCCAGCAGTTTCCCAGGGTCGCAGGCTTTCTTT.

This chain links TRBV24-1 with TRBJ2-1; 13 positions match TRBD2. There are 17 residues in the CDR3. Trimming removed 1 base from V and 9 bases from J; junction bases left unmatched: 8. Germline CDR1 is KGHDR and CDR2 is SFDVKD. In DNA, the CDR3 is TGTGCCACCAGTGATTTCCCGACTAGCGGGAGGTTTGGTGAGCAGTTCTTC. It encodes CATSDFPTSGRFGEQFF.

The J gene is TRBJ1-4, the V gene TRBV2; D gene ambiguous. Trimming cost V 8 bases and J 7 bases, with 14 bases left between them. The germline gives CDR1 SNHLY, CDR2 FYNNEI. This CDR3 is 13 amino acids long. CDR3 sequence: CASGTVPGEKLFF. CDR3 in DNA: TGTGCCAGCGGCACGGTCCCGGGTGAAAAACTGTTTTTT.

The DNA for the CDR3 is TGTGCCAGCAGCCCCCCTTCAGGACAGGGAACCTACGAGCAGTACTTC. Translating gives CASSPPSGQGTYEQYF. The chain links TRBV5-4 to TRBJ2-7; TRBD1 matches at 8 bases. CDR1 is SGHNT and CDR2 is YYREEE in the germline V gene (reference sequence). With V trimmed by 4 bases and J by 2 bases, 11 bases remained unmatched. CDR3 length: 16 residues.

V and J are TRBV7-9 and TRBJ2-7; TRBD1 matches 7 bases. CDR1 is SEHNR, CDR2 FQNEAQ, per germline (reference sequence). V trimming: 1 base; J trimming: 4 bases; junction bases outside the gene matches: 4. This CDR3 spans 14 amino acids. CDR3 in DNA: TGTGCCAGCAGCTTAGACGGGACAGCATACGAGCAGTACTTC. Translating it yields CASSLDGTAYEQYF. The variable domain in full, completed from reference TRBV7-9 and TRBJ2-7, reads DTGVSQNPRHKITKRGQNVTFRCDPISEHNRLYWYRQTLGQGPEFLTYFQNEAQLEKSRLLSDRFSAERPKGSFSTLEIQRTEQGDSAMYLCASSLDGTAYEQYFGPGTRLTVT.

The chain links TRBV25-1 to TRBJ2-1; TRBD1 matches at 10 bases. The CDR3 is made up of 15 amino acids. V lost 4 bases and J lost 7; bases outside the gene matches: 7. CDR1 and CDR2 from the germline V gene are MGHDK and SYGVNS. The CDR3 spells CASSGSGQGRNEQFF. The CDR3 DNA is TGTGCCAGCAGTGGATCGGGACAGGGGAGAAATGAGCAGTTCTTC.

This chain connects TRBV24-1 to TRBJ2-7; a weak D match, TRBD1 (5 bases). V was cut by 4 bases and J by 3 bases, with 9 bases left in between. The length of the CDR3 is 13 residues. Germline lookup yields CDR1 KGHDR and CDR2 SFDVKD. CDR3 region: CATSDADSYEQYF. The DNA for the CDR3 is TGTGCCACCAGTGACGCAGACAGCTACGAGCAGTACTTC.

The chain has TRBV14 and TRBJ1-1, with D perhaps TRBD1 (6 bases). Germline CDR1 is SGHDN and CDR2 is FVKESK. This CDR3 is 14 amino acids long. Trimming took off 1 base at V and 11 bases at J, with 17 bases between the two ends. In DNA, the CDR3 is TGTGCCAGCAGCCAAGTAAGCGGGGGCGCCTCGGCTTTCTTT. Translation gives CASSQVSGGASAFF.

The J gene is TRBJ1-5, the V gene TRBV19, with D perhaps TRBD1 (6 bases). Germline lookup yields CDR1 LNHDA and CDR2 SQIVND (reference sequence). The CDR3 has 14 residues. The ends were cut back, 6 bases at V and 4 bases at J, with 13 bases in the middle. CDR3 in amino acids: CASRSGTNNQPQHF. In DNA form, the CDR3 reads TGTGCCAGTAGATCCGGGACAAATAATCAGCCCCAGCATTTT.

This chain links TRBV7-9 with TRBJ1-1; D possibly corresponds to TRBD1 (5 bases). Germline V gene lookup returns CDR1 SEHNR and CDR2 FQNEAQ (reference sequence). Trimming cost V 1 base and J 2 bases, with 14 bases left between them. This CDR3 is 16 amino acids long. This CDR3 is CASSLDLGQGNTEAFF. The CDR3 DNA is TGTGCCAGCAGCTTAGATCTGGGGCAGGGAAACACTGAAGCTTTCTTT.

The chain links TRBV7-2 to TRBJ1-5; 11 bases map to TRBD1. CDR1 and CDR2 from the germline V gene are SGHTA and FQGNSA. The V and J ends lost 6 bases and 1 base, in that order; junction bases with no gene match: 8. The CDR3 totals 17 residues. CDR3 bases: TGTGCCAGCAGGCCGGACAGGGGGCTTGGAAGCAATCAGCCCCAGCATTTT. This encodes CASRPDRGLGSNQPQHF.

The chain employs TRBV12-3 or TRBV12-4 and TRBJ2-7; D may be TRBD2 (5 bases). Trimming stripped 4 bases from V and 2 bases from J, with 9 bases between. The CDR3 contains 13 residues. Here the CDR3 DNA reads TGTGCCAGCAGTTCCGGGATTGCCTACGAGCAGTACTTC. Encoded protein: CASSSGIAYEQYF.

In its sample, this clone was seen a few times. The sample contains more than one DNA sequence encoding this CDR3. CDR3 coding DNA: TGTGCCAGTTCGCGAGGGGAGACCCAGTACTTC. It specifies CASSRGETQYF. The chain is built from TRBV9 and TRBJ2-5; D possibly corresponds to TRBD2 (5 bases). The CDR3 runs to 11 residues. V lost 8 bases, J lost 5 bases, and 10 bases lay in between. The germline gives CDR1 SGDLS, CDR2 YYNGEE. Based on the CDR3 plus reference TRBV9 and TRBJ2-5, the full variable domain is DSGVTQTPKHLITATGQRVTLRCSPRSGDLSVYWYQQSLDQGLQFLIQYYNGEERAKGNILERFSAQQFPDLHSELNLSSLELGDSALYFCASSRGETQYFGPGTRLLVL.

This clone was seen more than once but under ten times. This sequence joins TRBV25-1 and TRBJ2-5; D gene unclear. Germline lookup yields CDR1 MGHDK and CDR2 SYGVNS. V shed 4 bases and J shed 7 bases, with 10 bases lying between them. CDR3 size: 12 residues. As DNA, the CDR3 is TGTGCCAGCAGTGCGGGTTCGGGGACCCAGTACTTC. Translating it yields CASSAGSGTQYF.

CDR3 protein: CASSLYPGQGINEKLFF. The CDR3 DNA is TGTGCCAGTAGTCTCTACCCGGGACAGGGAATTAATGAAAAACTGTTTTTT. The rearrangement uses TRBV19 and TRBJ1-4; 9 bases agree with TRBD1. The CDR3 length is 17 residues. Germline CDR1 and CDR2: LNHDA and SQIVND (reference sequence). J lost 4 bases, V lost 5 bases, and 11 bases had no gene match.

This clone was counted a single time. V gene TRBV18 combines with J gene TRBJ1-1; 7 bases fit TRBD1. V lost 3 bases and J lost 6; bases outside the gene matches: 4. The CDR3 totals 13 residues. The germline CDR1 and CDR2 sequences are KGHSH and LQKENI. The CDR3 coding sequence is TGTGCCAGCTCACCCACAGGGGAGGCTGAAGCTTTCTTT. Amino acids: CASSPTGEAEAFF.

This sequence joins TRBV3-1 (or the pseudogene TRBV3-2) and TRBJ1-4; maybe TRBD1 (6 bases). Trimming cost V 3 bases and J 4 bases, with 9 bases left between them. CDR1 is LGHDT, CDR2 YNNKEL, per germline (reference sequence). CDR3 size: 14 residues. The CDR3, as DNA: TGTGCCAGCAGCCAGGACAGTTTTAATGAAAAACTGTTTTTT. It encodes CASSQDSFNEKLFF.

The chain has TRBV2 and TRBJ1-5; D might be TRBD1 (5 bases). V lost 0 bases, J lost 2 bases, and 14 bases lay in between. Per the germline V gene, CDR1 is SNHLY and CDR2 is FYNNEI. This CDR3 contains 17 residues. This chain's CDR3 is CASSEARGGLGNQPQHF. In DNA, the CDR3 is TGTGCCAGCAGTGAAGCGCGGGGGGGGTTGGGCAATCAGCCCCAGCATTTT.